This T cell receptor (beta chain) was identified during a study of a mutant IDH1 vaccine in newly diagnosed glioma. Study in general: Earlier treatment was radiotherapy, temozolomide, or both, with most getting both.

Clones were sequenced by immunoSEQ multiplex PCR, and TCRdb holds only the in-frame ones, with some missing. Seen here are about 15,000 clones, 85% to 90% observed once, and the top ten hold 9%. Germline V gene data show CDR1 as MNHNY and CDR2 as SVGAGI (reference sequence). Trimming took 10 bases from V and 1 from J, leaving 14 bases between them. The CDR3 loop spans 13 amino acids. As concerns this clone: The antigen is not known.

Time point described: baseline, week 1 (first vaccination visit). Treatment here: pre-vaccination baseline after standard-of-care therapy. Study-wide results and caveats: The occurrence of vaccine-induced immune responses was seen in 90% to 95% of patients. No link was apparently found between pseudoprogression and changes in top peripheral T cell clonotypes.

The receptor comes from a woman aged 40 to 55 with glioma. Some clones in this sample may be carry-over from other donors' samples. The sequences come from PBMCs, collected from a glioma patient treated with radiotherapy, temozolomide or both. V usage is TRBV6-6 and J usage is TRBJ2-7; possible D gene TRBD1, 7 bases. The CDR3 sequence: CATSGGQSYEQYF. For the CDR3, the DNA is TGTGCCACCTCAGGGGGGCAGTCCTACGAGCAGTACTTC.